This TCR beta chain was recorded in a study of shared clonotypes between healthy human individuals. Study-wide results and caveats: Generally, naive subsets (rather than memory subsets) showed larger estimated richness. Expectations were that clonotype sharing among donors would be affected by sequencing depth.

V gave up 6 bases and J gave up 7 bases, with 17 bases separating them. Germline V gene lookup returns CDR1 MDHEN and CDR2 SYDVKM. The CDR3 covers 14 residues. Sequencing used immunoSEQ multiplex PCR; TCRdb keeps in-frame clones, though not all of them. Of roughly 700,000 clones listed, approximately 79% were seen once; the top ten hold approximately 1.6%. Turning to this clone: Its target is unknown.

The split of CD4+ cells yielded CD45RA+ naive and CD45RA-negative memory subsets. Sequencing used memory CD4+ T cells sorted from blood. Subset specified: CD45RA-negative fraction. The TCR comes from a woman in her 30s in good health. This chain connects TRBV28 to TRBJ2-3; D ambiguous. The CDR3 DNA reads as TGTGCCAGCAGAAGATCCACCCCCCCCAATACGCAGTATTTT. This sequence encodes CASRRSTPPNTQYF.